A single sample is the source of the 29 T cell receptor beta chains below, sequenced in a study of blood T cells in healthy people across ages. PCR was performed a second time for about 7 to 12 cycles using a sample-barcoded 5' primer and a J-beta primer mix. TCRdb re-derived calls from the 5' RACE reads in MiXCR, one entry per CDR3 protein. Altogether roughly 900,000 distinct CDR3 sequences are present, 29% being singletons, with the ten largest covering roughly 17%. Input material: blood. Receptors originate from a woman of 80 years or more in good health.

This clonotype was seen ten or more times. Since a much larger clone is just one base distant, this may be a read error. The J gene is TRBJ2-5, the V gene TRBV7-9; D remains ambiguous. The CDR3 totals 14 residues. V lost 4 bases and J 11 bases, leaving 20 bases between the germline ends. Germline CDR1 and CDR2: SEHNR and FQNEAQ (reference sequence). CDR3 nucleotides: TGTGCCAGCAGCTCGCACCTAACCTACAATGAGCAGTACTTC. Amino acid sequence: CASSSHLTYNEQYF.

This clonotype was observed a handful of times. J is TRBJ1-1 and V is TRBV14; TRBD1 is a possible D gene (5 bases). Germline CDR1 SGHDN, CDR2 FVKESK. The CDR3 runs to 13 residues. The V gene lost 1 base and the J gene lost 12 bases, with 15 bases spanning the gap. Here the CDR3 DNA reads TGTGCCAGCAGCCAAGTGAACAGGCAGGAAACTTTCTTT. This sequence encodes CASSQVNRQETFF.

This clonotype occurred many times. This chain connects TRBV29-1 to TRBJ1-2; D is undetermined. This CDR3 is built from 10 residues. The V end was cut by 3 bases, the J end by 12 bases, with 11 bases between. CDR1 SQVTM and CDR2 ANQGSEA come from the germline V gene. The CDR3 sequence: CSVELSVDTF. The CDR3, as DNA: TGCAGCGTTGAGCTGTCCGTGGACACCTTC.

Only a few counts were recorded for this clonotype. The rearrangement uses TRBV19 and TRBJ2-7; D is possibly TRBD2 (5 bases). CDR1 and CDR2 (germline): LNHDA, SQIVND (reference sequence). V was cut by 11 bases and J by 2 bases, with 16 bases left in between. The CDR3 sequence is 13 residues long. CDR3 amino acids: CAASLPGAYEQYF. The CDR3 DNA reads TGTGCCGCCTCACTTCCCGGGGCCTACGAGCAGTACTTC.

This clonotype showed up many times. CDR3 DNA: TGTGCCAGCAGACCCCGGACGAGCTTCACAGATACGCAGTATTTT. This gives the protein CASRPRTSFTDTQYF. The V call is TRBV6-2 or TRBV6-3, the J call TRBJ2-3; D not resolved. V shed 6 bases and J shed 2 bases, with 15 bases lying between them. Germline assignment: CDR1 MNHEY and CDR2 SVGEGT. The CDR3 contains 15 residues.

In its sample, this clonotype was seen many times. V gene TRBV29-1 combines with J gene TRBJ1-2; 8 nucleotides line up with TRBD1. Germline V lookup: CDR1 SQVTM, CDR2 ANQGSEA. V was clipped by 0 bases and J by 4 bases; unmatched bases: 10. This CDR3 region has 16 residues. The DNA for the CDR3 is TGCAGCGTTGAAGACTTATCGACAGGGGCTTCCTATGGCTACACCTTC. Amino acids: CSVEDLSTGASYGYTF.

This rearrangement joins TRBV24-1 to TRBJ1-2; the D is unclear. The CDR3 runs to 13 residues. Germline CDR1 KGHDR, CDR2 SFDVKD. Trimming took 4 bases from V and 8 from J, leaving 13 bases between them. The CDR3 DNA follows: TGTGCCACCAGTGAGGCCGTGGGTCGGGGCTACACCTTC. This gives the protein CATSEAVGRGYTF.

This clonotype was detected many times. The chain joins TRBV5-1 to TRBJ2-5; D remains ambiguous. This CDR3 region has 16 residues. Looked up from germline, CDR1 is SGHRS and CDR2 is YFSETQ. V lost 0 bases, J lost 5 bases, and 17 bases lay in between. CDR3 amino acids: CASSLGMRLIQETQYF. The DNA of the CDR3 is TGCGCCAGCAGCTTGGGCATGCGGCTCATCCAGGAGACCCAGTACTTC. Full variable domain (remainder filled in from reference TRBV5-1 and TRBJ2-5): KAGVTQTPRYLIKTRGQQVTLSCSPISGHRSVSWYQQTPGQGLQFLFEYFSETQRNKGNFPGRFSGRQFSNSRSEMNVSTLELGDSALYLCASSLGMRLIQETQYFGPGTRLLVL.

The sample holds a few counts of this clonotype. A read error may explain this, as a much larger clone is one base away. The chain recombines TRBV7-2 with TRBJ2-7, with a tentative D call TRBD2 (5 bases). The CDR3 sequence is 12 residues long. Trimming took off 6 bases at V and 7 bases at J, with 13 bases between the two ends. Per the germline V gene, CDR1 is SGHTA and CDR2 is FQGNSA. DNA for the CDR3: TGTGCCAGCAGAAGCGGCATCGATGAGCAGTACTTC. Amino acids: CASRSGIDEQYF.

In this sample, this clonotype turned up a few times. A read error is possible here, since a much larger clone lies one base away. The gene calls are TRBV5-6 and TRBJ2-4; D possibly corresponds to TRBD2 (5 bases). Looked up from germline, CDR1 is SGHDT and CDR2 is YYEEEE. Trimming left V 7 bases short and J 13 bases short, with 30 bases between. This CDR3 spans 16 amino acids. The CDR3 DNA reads TGTGCCAGCGACGATCGACGCGGGTCCTCCTACAATGAGCAGTACTTC. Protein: CASDDRRGSSYNEQYF. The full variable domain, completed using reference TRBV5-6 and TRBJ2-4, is DAGVTQSPTHLIKTRGQQVTLRCSPKSGHDTVSWYQQALGQGPQFIFQYYEEEERQRGNFPDRFSGHQFPNYSSELNVNALLLGDSALYLCASDDRRGSSYNEQYFGAGTRLSVL.

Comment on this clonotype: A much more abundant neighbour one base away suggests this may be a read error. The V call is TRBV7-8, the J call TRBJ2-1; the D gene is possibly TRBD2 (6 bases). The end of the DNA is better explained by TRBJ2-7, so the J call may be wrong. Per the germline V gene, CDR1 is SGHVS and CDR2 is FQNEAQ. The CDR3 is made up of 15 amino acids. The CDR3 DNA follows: TGTGCCAGCAGCTTGGGCGGGGACCCCTACAATGAGCAGTACTTC. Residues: CASSLGGDPYNEQYF.

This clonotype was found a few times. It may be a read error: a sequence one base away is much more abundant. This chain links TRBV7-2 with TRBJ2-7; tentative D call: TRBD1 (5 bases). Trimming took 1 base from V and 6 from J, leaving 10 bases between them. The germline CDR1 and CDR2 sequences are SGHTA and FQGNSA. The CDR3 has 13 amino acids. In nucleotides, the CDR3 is TGTGCCAGCAGCTTAGAAGGGGTCGGCGAGCAGTACTTC. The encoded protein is CASSLEGVGEQYF.

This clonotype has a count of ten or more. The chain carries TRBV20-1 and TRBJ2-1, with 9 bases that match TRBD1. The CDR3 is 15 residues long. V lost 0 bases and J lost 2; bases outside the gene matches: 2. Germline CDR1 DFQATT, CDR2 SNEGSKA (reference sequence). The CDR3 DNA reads TGCAGTGCTAGAGATAACAGGGGGCCCTACAATGAGCAGTTCTTC. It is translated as CSARDNRGPYNEQFF.

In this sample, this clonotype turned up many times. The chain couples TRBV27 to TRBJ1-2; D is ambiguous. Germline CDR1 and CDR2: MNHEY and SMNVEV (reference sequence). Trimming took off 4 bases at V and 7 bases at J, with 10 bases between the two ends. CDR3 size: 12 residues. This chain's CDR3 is CASSSTPPGYTF. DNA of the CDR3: TGTGCCAGCAGTTCGACCCCGCCTGGCTACACCTTC.

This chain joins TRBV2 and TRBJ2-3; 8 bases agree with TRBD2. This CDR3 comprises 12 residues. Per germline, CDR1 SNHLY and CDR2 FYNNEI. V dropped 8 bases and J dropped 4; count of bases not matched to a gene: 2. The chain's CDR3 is CASGLASDTQYF. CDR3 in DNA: TGTGCCAGCGGACTAGCATCAGATACGCAGTATTTT.

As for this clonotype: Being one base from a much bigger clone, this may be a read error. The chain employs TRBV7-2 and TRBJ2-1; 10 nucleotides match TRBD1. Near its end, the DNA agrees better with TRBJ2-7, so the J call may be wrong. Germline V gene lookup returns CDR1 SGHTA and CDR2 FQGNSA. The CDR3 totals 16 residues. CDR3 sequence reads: CASSPSSDRGYNEQYF. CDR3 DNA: TGTGCCAGCAGCCCCAGCTCGGACAGGGGGTATAATGAGCAGTACTTC.

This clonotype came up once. CDR3 region: CASRPPGAAVYGYTF. CDR3 DNA sequence: TGCGCCAGCAGACCGCCGGGGGCGGCCGTTTATGGCTACACCTTC. The V and J genes are TRBV4-1 and TRBJ1-2; D is perhaps TRBD1 (6 bases). The germline V and J ends were trimmed by 6 bases and 5 bases, with 19 bases remaining between them. Per the germline V gene, CDR1 is MGHRA and CDR2 is YSYEKL. This CDR3 contains 15 residues.

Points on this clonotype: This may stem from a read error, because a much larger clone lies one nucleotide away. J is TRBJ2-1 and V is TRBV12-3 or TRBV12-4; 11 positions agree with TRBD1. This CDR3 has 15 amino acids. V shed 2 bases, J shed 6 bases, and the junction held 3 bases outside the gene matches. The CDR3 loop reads CASSLPGQGGNEQFF. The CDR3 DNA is TGTGCCAGCAGTTTACCGGGACAGGGGGGCAATGAGCAGTTCTTC.

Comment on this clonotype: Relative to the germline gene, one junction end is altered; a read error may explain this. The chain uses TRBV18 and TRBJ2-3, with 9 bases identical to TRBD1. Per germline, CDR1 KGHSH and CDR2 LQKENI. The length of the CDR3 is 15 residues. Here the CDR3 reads CACSPGTGITDTQYF. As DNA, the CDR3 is TGTGCCTGCTCACCTGGGACAGGGATCACAGATACGCAGTATTTT.

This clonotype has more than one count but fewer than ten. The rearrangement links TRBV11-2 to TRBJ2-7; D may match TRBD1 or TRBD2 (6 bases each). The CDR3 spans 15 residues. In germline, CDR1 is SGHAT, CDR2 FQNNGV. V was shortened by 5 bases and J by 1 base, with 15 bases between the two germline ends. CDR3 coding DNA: TGTGCCAGCAGCCCACAGGGACTCCAATCCTACGAGCAGTACTTC. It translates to CASSPQGLQSYEQYF.

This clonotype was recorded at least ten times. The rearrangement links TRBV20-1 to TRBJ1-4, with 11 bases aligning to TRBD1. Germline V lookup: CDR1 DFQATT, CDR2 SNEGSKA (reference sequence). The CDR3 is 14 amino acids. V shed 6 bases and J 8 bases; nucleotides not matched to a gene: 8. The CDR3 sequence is CSAPKGTGGEKLFF. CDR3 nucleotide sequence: TGCAGTGCGCCAAAAGGGACAGGGGGGGAAAAACTGTTTTTT.

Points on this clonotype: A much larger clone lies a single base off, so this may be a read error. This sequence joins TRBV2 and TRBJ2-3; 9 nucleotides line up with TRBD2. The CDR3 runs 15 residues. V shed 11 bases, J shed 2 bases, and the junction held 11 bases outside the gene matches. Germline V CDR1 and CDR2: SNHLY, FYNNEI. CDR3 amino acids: CAGSRSGGNTDTQYF. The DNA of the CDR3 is TGTGCCGGGTCACGGAGCGGGGGGAACACAGATACGCAGTATTTT.

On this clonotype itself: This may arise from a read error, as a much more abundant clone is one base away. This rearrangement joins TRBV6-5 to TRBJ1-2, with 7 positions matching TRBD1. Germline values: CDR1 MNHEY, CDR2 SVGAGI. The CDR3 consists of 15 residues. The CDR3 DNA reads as TGTGCCAGCAGTTCAAACAGGGGTGGGCCTTATGACTACACCTTC. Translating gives CASSSNRGGPYDYTF.

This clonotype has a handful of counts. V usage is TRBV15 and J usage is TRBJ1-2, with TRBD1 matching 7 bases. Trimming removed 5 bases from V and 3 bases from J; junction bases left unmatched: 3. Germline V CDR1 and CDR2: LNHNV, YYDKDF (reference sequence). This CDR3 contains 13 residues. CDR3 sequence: CATSFDRDYGYTF. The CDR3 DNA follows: TGTGCCACCAGCTTCGACAGGGACTATGGCTACACCTTC.

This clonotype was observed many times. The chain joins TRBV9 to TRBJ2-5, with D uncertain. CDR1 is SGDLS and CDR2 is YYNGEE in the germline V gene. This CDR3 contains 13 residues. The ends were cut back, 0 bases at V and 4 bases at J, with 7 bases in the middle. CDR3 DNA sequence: TGTGCCAGCAGCGTAGAGCCCTCAGAGACCCAGTACTTC. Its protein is CASSVEPSETQYF. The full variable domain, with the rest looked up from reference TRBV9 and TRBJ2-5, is DSGVTQTPKHLITATGQRVTLRCSPRSGDLSVYWYQQSLDQGLQFLIQYYNGEERAKGNILERFSAQQFPDLHSELNLSSLELGDSALYFCASSVEPSETQYFGPGTRLLVL.

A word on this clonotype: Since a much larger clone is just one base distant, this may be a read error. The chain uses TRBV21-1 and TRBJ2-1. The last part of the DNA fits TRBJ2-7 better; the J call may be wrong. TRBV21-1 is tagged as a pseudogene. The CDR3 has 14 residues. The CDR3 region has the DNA TGTGCCAGCAGCAAACGGCAGGCCTACAATGAGCAGTACTTC. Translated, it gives CASSKRQAYNEQYF.

The DNA of the CDR3 is TGTGCCAGCAGCCGGGGGGCAGAATTAGTAAACACCATATATTTT. Translation: CASSRGAELVNTIYF. The J gene is TRBJ1-3, the V gene TRBV7-2, with D possibly matching TRBD1 (6 bases). The CDR3 runs to 15 residues. CDR1 is SGHTA, CDR2 FQGNSA, per germline. Trimming removed 5 bases at V and 6 bases at J, with 17 bases between.

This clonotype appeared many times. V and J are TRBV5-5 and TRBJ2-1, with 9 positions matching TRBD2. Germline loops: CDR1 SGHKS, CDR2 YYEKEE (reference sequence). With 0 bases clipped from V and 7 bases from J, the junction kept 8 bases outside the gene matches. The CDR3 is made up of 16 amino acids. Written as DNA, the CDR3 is TGTGCCAGCAGCTTGGATGGGGCGGGGGGGCATAATGAGCAGTTCTTC. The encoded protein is CASSLDGAGGHNEQFF. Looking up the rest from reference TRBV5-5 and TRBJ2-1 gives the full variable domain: DAGVTQSPTHLIKTRGQQVTLRCSPISGHKSVSWYQQVLGQGPQFIFQYYEKEERGRGNFPDRFSARQFPNYSSELNVNALLLGDSALYLCASSLDGAGGHNEQFFGPGTRLTVL.

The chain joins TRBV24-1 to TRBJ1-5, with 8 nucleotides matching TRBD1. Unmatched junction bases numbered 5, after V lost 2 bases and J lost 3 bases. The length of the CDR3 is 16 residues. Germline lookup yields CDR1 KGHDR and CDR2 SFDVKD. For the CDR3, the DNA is TGTGCCACCAGTGATTCGGGACAGGCTTACAATCAGCCCCAGCATTTT. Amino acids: CATSDSGQAYNQPQHF.